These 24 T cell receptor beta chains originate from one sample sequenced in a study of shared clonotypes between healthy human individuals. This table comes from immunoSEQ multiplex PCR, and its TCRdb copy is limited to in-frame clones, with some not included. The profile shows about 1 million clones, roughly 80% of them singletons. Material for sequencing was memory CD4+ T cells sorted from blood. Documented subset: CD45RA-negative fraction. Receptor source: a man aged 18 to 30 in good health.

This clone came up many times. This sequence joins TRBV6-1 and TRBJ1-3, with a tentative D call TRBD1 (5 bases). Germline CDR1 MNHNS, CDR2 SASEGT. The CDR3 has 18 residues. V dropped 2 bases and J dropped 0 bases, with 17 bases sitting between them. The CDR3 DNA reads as TGTGCCAGCAGTGAAACCTCTCCGGGACCAAGCTCTGGAAACACCATATATTTT. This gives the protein CASSETSPGPSSGNTIYF.

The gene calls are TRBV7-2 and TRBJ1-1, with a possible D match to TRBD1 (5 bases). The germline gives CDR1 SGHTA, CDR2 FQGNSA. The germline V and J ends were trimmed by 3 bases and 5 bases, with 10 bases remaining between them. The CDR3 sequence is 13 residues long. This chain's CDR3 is CASSLFRGTEAFF. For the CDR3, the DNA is TGTGCCAGCAGCTTGTTCCGGGGGACTGAAGCTTTCTTT.

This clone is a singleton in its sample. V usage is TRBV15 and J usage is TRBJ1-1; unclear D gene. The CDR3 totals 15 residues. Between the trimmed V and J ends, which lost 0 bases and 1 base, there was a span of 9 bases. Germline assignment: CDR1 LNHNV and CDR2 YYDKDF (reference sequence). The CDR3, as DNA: TGTGCCACCAGCAGAGATAATACTGGGAACACTGAAGCTTTCTTT. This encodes CATSRDNTGNTEAFF.

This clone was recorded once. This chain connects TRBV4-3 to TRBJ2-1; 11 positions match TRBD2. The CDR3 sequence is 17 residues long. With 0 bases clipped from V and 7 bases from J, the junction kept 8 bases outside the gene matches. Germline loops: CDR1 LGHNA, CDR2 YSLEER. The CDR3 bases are TGCGCCAGCAGCCAAGATCTAGCGGGAGGCCTGAGGAATGAGCAGTTCTTC. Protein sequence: CASSQDLAGGLRNEQFF.

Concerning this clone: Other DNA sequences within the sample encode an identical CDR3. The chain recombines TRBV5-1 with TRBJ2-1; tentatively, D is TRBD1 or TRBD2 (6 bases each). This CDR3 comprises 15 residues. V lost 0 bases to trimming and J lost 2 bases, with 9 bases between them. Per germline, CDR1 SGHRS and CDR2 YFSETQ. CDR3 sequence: CASSLEGGTYNEQFF. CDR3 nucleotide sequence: TGCGCCAGCAGCTTGGAGGGGGGAACCTACAATGAGCAGTTCTTC. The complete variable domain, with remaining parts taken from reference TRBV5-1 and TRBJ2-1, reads KAGVTQTPRYLIKTRGQQVTLSCSPISGHRSVSWYQQTPGQGLQFLFEYFSETQRNKGNFPGRFSGRQFSNSRSEMNVSTLELGDSALYLCASSLEGGTYNEQFFGPGTRLTVL.

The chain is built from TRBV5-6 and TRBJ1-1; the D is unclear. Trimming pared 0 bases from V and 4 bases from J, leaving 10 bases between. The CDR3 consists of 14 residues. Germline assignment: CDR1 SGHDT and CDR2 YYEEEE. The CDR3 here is CASSLATFGTEAFF. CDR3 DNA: TGTGCCAGCAGCTTGGCGACGTTTGGCACTGAAGCTTTCTTT.

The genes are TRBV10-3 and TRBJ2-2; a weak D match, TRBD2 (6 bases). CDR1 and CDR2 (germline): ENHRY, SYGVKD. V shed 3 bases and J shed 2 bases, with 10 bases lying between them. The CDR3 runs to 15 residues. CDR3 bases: TGTGCCATCAGTGATAGTAGCGGCAACACCGGGGAGCTGTTTTTT. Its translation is CAISDSSGNTGELFF.

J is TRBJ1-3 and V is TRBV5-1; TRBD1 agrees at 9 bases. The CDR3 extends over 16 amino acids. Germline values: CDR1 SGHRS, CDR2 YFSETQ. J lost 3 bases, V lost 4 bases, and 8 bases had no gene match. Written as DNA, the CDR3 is TGCGCCAGCAGCAGTGAACCGGGACAGGGTGGAAACACCATATATTTT. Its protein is CASSSEPGQGGNTIYF.

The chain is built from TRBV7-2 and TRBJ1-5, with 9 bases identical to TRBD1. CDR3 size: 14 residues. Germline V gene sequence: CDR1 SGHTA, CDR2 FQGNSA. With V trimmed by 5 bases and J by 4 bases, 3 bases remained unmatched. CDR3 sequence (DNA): TGTGCCAGCAGCGTGACAGGGGGAAATCAGCCCCAGCATTTT. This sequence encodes CASSVTGGNQPQHF.

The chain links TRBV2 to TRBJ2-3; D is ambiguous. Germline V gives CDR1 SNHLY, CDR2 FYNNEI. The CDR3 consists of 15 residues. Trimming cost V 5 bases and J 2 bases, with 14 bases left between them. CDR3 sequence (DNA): TGTGCCAGCAGTCGGGCCTTGCGAGACACAGATACGCAGTATTTT. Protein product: CASSRALRDTDTQYF.

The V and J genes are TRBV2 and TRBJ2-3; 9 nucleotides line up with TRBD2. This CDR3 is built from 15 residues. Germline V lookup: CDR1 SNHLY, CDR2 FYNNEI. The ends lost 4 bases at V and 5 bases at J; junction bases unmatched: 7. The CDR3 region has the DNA TGTGCCAGCAGTGCTGGGACTAGCAGGGGAGATACGCAGTATTTT. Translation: CASSAGTSRGDTQYF.

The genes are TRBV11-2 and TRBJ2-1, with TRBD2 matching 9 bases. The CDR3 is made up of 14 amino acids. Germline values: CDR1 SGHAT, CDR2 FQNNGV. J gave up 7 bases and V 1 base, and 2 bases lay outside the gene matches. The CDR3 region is CASSLGAGGNEQFF. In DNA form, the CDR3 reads TGTGCCAGCAGCTTAGGCGCGGGGGGGAATGAGCAGTTCTTC.

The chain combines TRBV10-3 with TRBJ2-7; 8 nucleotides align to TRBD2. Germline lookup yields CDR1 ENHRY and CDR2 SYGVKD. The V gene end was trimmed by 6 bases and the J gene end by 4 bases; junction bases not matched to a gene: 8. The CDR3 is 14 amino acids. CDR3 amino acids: CAISPGTRRYEQYF. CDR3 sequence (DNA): TGTGCCATCAGCCCCGGGACTAGACGATACGAGCAGTACTTC.

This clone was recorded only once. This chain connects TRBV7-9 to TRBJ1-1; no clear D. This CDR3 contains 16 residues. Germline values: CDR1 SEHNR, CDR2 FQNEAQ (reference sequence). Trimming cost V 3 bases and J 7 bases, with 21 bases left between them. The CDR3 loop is CASSFASLVFSGEAFF. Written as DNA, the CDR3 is TGTGCCAGCAGCTTTGCCAGCTTGGTTTTTTCTGGTGAAGCTTTCTTT.

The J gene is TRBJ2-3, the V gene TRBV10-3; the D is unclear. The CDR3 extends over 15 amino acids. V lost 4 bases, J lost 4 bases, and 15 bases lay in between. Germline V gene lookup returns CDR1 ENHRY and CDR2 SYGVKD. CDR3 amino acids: CAISVLGTSSDTQYF. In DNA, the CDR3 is TGTGCCATCAGTGTGTTAGGAACGAGTTCAGATACGCAGTATTTT.

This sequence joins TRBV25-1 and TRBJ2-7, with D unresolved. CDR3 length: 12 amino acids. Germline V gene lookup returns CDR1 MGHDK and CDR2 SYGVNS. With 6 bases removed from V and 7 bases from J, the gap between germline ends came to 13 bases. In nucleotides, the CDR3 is TGTGCCAGCAGCCTCACGGCCTGGGAGCAGTACTTC. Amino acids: CASSLTAWEQYF.

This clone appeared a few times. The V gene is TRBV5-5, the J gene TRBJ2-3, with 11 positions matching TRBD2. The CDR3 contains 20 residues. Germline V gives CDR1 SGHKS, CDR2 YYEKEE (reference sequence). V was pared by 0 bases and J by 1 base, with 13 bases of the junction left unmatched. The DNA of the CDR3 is TGTGCCAGCAGCTTGGTCGCCACTAAAGGACTAGCGGGTGGCACAGATACGCAGTATTTT. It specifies CASSLVATKGLAGGTDTQYF. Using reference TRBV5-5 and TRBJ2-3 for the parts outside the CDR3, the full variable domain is DAGVTQSPTHLIKTRGQQVTLRCSPISGHKSVSWYQQVLGQGPQFIFQYYEKEERGRGNFPDRFSARQFPNYSSELNVNALLLGDSALYLCASSLVATKGLAGGTDTQYFGPGTRLTVL.

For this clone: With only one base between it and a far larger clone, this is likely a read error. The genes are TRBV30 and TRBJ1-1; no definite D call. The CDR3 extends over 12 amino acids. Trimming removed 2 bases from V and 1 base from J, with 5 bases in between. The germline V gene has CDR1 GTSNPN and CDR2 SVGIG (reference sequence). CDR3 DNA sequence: TGTGCCTGGAGTCTACAGAACACTGAAGCTTTCTTT. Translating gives CAWSLQNTEAFF. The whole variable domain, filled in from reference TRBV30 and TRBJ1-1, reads SQTIHQWPATLVQPVGSPLSLECTVEGTSNPNLYWYRQAAGRGLQLLFYSVGIGQISSEVPQNLSASRPQDRQFILSSKKLLLSDSGFYLCAWSLQNTEAFFGQGTRLTVV.

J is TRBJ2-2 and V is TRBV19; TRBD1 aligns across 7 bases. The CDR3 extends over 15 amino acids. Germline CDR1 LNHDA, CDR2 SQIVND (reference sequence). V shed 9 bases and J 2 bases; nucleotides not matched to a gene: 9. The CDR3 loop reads CASEDGTANTGELFF. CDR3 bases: TGTGCCAGCGAAGACGGGACAGCAAACACCGGGGAGCTGTTTTTT.

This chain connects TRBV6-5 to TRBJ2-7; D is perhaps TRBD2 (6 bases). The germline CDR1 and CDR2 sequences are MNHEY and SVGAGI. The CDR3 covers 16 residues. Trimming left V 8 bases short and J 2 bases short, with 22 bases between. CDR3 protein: CASRSLRRGNAYEQYF. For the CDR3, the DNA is TGTGCCAGCCGTTCCCTTCGGCGGGGTAACGCCTACGAGCAGTACTTC.

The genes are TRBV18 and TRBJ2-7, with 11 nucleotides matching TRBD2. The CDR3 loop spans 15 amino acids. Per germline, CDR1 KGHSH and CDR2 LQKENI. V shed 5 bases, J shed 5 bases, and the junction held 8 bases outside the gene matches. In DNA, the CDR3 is TGTGCCAGCTCATCCTTAGCGGGAGGGGAAGACGAGCAGTACTTC. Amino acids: CASSSLAGGEDEQYF.

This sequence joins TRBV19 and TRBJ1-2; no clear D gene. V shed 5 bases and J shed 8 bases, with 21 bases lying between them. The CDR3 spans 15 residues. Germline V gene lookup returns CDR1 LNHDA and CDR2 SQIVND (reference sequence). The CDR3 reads CASSAQPGLLGGYTF. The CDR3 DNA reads TGTGCCAGTAGTGCCCAACCGGGCCTGCTGGGAGGCTACACCTTC.

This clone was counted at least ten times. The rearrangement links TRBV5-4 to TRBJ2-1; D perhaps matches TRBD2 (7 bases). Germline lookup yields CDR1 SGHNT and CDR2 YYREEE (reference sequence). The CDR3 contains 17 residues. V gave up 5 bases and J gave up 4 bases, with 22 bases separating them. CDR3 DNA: TGTGCCAGCAGGATGGGGGGCGGGGGACCCACTTACAATGAGCAGTTCTTC. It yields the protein CASRMGGGGPTYNEQFF. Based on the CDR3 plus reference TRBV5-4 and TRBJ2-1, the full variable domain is ETGVTQSPTHLIKTRGQQVTLRCSSQSGHNTVSWYQQALGQGPQFIFQYYREEENGRGNFPPRFSGLQFPNYSSELNVNALELDDSALYLCASRMGGGGPTYNEQFFGPGTRLTVL.

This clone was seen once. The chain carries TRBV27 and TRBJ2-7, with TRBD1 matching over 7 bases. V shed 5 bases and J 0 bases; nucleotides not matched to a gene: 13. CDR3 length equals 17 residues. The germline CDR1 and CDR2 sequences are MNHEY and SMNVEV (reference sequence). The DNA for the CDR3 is TGTGCCAGCAGTCCACAAGTCCGGACAGGTGGCTCCTACGAGCAGTACTTC. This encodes CASSPQVRTGGSYEQYF.